This TCR beta chain came from a study of CXCR3-negative and CXCR3-positive naive CD8 T cells (dated by TCRdb to between 2018 and 2021). Concerning the study at large: Around 140 million TRB reads were obtained in total, roughly 1.5 +/- 0.3 million reads per library. Diversity and physicochemical repertoire analyses covered 10 to 11 donors pooled from two independent experiments. For the TRBV-TRBJ cluster analysis, the naive subsets came from roughly 5 donors, while the memory cells came from 3 donors.

Sequencing was carried out with a NextSeq 550. The Human TCR Profiling Kit (MiLaboratory) was used to make UMI-labeled 5' RACE TRB cDNA libraries. cDNA synthesis used the entire amount of extracted RNA, and PCR amplification then used the entire amount of cDNA produced. Libraries were prepared in parallel with an identical number of PCR cycles. The original pipeline was this. MIGEC and MiXCR extracted about 48,000 +/- 9,800 unique UMI-labeled TRB cDNA molecules per library, requiring at least two reads per UMI. On average, roughly 40,000 +/- 10,000 functional in-frame TRB CDR3 nucleotide clonotypes lacking stop codons were found per library. After downsampling to 5000 UMI-labeled TRB molecules per sample, diversity metrics such as normalized Shannon-Wiener and Chao1 were calculated in VDJtools. Clonotype-size-weighted physicochemical properties of the central five CDR3 residues (interaction energy, strength, volume and Kidera factor 4) were computed in VDJtools. TCRdb reprocessed the reads, and each CDR3 protein sequence is entered once, without DNA. In this record, the V and J calls reflect TCRdb's handling and not the investigators' own analysis. The table kept for this sample lists about 43,000 distinct CDR3 sequences. Jointly, the top ten make up approximately 12% of the sample.

As to this clonotype: No antigen is known for it.

Its CDR3 holds 16 amino acids, cysteine through phenylalanine. There is no recorded DNA. CDR1 and CDR2, looked up from the germline V gene, are MNHEY and SVGEGT. What the work shows at the level of the full study, not this receptor alone: Because surface CD5, which has been linked to self-reactivity in mice, was comparable between naive subsets, TCR interaction strength was also inferred from TRB CDR3 physicochemical properties. Both naive subsets had comparably high repertoire diversity, while memory CD8+ T cells had much lower repertoire diversity. Freshly isolated PBMCs were used for most assays because CXCR3 expression partially decreased after cryopreservation. TRBV-TRBJ usage was similar between naive CXCR3-negative and CXCR3-positive cells from the same donor, while memory cells showed distinct patterns.

Each CD8+ T cell subset was flow-sorted in triplicate, with about 320,000 cells per subset placed directly into RLT lysis buffer. Standard density gradient centrifugation was used to isolate peripheral blood mononuclear cells from buffy coats. An RNeasy Mini Kit was used to extract total RNA from the sorted cells. Specimen: memory CD8+ T cells from blood. The cell subset or site label for this specimen denotes: conventional CD8+ memory T cells (TMEM), sorted as controls. This receptor was identified in a human donor in good health. Some clones in this sample may be carry-over from other donors' samples. The chain is assembled from TRBV6-2 or TRBV6-3 and TRBJ1-6; TCRdb picks TRBD1, but there is no DNA to check that call. This receptor has the CDR3 CASRTRDRGFNSPLHF.